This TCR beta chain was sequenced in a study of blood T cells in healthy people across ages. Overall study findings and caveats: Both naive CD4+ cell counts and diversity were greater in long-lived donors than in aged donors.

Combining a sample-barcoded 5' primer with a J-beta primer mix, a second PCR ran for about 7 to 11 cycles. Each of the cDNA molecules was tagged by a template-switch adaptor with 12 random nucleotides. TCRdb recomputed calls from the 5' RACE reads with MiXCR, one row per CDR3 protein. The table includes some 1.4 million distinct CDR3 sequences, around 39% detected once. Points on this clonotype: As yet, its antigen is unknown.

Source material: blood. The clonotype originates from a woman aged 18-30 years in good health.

The CDR3: CASSLGGGVRKTEAFF. In DNA, the CDR3 is TGTGCCAGCAGTTTAGGGGGGGGCGTAAGGAAGACTGAAGCTTTCTTT. V is TRBV12-3 or TRBV12-4 and J is TRBJ1-1, with D perhaps matching TRBD1 (6 bases). Trimming took 1 base from V and 5 from J, leaving 17 bases between them. The CDR3 sequence is 16 residues long.